This TCR beta chain was identified in a study of tumor and adjacent non-tumor tissue in lung cancer. Turning to the study itself: The cohort had around twelve adenocarcinoma, a couple of squamous cell and 1 small cell patients. Samples averaged approximately 3.9 million productive TCRbeta reads each.

V was shortened by 8 bases and J by 11 bases, with 24 bases between the two germline ends. This CDR3 spans 14 amino acids. Germline V gene lookup returns CDR1 SGHAT and CDR2 FQNNGV. The template was RNA from unsorted bulk tissue. This non-tumor lung sample came from over 3 cm beyond the tumor edge. Three rounds of nested PCR, following a modified ARM-PCR protocol, produced the TCRbeta library. TCRdb itself ran the multiplex PCR reads through MiXCR, one entry per CDR3 protein. The table includes about 110,000 distinct CDR3 sequences, about 64% detected once. The sample comprised distant non-tumor lung tissue. The rearrangement joins TRBV11-2 to TRBJ1-2, with D possibly being TRBD1 (5 bases). This clonotype was obtained from a man aged 55 to 70 with non-small cell lung cancer. In nucleotides, the CDR3 is TGTGCCAGCGGCGCAAGTGCGGGGGTCGGTGCTTACACCTTC. Translating gives CASGASAGVGAYTF.